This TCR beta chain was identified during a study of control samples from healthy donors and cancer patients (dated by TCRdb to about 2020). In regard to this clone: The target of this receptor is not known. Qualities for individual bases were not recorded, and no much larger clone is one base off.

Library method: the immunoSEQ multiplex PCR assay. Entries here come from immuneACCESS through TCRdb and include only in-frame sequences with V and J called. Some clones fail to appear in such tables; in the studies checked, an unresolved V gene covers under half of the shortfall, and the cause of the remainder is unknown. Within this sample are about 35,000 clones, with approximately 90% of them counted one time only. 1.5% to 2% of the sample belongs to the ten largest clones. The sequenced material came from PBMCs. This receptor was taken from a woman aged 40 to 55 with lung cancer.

The DNA reads TGTGCCAGCAGACTTGGGACAGGGTCTGGAAACACCATATATTTT. This translates into CASRLGTGSGNTIYF. The chain joins TRBV28 to TRBJ1-3; TRBD1 fits 9 bases in the junction. The germline V end is reduced by 6 bases and the J end by 1 base; junction bases left unmatched: 4. Sequences MDHEN (CDR1) and SYDVKM (CDR2) are obtained from the germline V gene. From its cysteine to its phenylalanine, the CDR3 spans 15 amino acids. Solely the CDR3 DNA is kept, with 45 bases framed from the first base.